The T cell receptor (beta chain) described here comes from a study of blood T cell repertoires in COVID-19. Study-wide background: From the United States, Italy and Spain came samples of acute and convalescent COVID-19.

Trimming shortened V by 3 bases and J by 1 base, and 15 bases separated the two germline ends. This CDR3 has 16 amino acids. The germline V gene encodes CDR1 SGHVS and CDR2 FQNEAQ. TCRdb's table, derived via immunoSEQ multiplex PCR, lists solely in-frame clones and lacks some. The sample carries a few hundred thousand clones, around nine tenths recorded once. The source of this sequence is a woman aged 60-75 years who had recovered from COVID-19. This rearrangement joins TRBV7-8 to TRBJ2-5; D is perhaps TRBD2 (5 bases). Input material: PBMCs or T cells enriched from blood (not recorded which). The CDR3 reads CASSFRTDWSQETQYF. Here the CDR3 DNA reads TGTGCCAGCAGCTTTCGTACGGACTGGTCCCAAGAGACCCAGTACTTC.